This TCR beta chain was observed in a study of blood T cell repertoires in COVID-19 (dated by TCRdb to between 2020 and 2021). A note on the overall study: Samples covering the acute and convalescent phases of COVID-19 were provided by collaborators in the United States, Italy and Spain. The repertoires were released in a freely available public database intended as a resource for research on the immune response to SARS-CoV-2. The dataset comprised deeply sampled blood TCRbeta repertoires from subjects exposed to, actively infected with, or recovered from COVID-19. Samples were obtained from the ongoing ImmuneRACE study (first 160 participants) and from over 1,000 subjects provided by 6 global collaborators. Sample metadata almost always included a de-identified subject ID, COVID-19 status, age in years and sex. The material from the prospective study consisted of cDNA or gDNA derived from T cells, B-cell-depleted T cells, or PBMCs. Where available, HLA class I and class II types were obtained from metadata supplied by the sample provider rather than from assay-based typing. Here is what the overall study found, with its caveats: How much clinical and demographic metadata was included differed by source and by participant, and the metadata was provided uncurated.

V and J are truncated by 1 base and 4 bases respectively, leaving an intervening sequence of 10 bases. The CDR3 sequence holds 15 residues, the cysteine and phenylalanine included. Only the CDR3 DNA is retained, 45 bases long and in frame from the first base. Based on the germline V gene, the CDR1 and CDR2 sequences are MGHDK and SYGVNS. TCRbeta CDR3 regions were amplified from genomic DNA by means of the immunoSEQ Assay, a bias-controlled multiplex PCR. The published analysis was carried out like this. Within the assay, amplification of reference gene primers was used to estimate how many nucleated cells each sample contained. To quantify the absolute abundance of each unique TCRbeta CDR3 rearrangement, sequence reads were collapsed and filtered. For each sample, productive Simpson clonality was calculated by taking the square root of Simpson's diversity index across productive rearrangements. Held by TCRdb, this immuneACCESS table contains in-frame sequences only and omits some clones. Under half of the omission traces to an unresolved V gene where checked; the cause of the rest is unknown. V, J and clone size were drawn from that table, and D and trimming were deduced from the DNA. The sample includes some 300,000 clones, with roughly 91% observed a single time. The top ten hold roughly 2.9% of the sample.

About this clone: Its antigen has not been determined. No clone much larger than this one lies a single base away; base qualities are absent.

Participants in the prospective study were aged 18 to 89 years, lived in some 24 United States geographic areas, and enrolled through a virtual design. In the prospective study, participants were assigned to cohorts based on the clinical history participants reported in a screening survey and a study questionnaire. A participant counted as exposed if, within 2 weeks of entering the study, that participant had been in contact with someone who had a PCR-confirmed or clinician-diagnosed COVID-19 case. In the prospective study, whole blood, serum and a nasopharyngeal or oropharyngeal swab were collected from each participant by mobile phlebotomists. Additional blood draws and questionnaires over an approximately two-month period could optionally be provided by prospective study participants. Before DNA extraction, prospective study blood samples were shipped either frozen or at room temperature.

The receptor chain draws on TRBV25-1 and TRBJ2-2, and perhaps TRBD2 as D gene, on 7 matching bases. Sequences were obtained from PBMCs or T cells enriched from blood (not recorded which). This receptor was identified in a woman aged 50 to 60 who had been exposed to COVID-19. The CDR3 region reads CASSESGGPTGELFF. The DNA reads TGTGCCAGCAGTGAATCCGGGGGGCCCACCGGGGAGCTGTTTTTT.